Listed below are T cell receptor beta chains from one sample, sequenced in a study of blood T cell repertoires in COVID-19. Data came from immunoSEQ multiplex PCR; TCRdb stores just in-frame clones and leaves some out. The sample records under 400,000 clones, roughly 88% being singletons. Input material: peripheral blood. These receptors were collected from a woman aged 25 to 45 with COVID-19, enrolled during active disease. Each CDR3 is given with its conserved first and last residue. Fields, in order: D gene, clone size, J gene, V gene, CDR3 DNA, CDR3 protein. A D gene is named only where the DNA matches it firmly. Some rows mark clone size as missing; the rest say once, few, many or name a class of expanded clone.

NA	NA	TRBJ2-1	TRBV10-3	TGTGCCATCAGTGAGGCGAGTGAGCAGTTCTTC	CAISEASEQFF
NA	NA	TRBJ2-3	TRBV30	TGTGCCTCTTATATCCAGGGGGGACTGTATTTT	CASYIQGGLYF
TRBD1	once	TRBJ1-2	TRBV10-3	TGTGCAATTACAGGGGGCGCATCCGTAGGCTACACCTTC	CAITGGASVGYTF
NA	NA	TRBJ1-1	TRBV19	TGTGCCAGTAGTCCCTACAGGGAAGTAACTGAAGCTTTCTTT	CASSPYREVTEAFF
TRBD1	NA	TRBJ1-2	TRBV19	TGTGCCAGTAGTCCCGCAGGGGGTCCCTATGGCTACACCTTC	CASSPAGGPYGYTF
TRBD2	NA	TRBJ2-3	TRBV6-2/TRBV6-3	TGTGCCAGCAGTGTTAGCGGGGGGGACACTTCAGATACGCAGTATTTT	CASSVSGGDTSDTQYF
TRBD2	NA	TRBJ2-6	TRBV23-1	TGCGCCAGCACCCCCGAAAGACTAGCGGGGGTGGGTGTAGGGGCCAACGTCCTGACTTTC	CASTPERLAGVGVGANVLTF
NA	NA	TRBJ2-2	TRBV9	TGTGCCAGCAGCGTAGGGGCAGGGTACGCCGGGGAGCTGTTTTTT	CASSVGAGYAGELFF
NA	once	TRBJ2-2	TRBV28	TGTGCCAGCAGTCCAGAAAACACCGGGGAGCTGTTTTTT	CASSPENTGELFF
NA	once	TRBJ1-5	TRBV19	TGTGCCAGTAATCTGGGACATAGAAGCAATCAGCCCCAGCATTTT	CASNLGHRSNQPQHF
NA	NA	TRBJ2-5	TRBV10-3	TGTGCCATCAGGGGGGGACCCTCAGGAAAGACCCAGTACTTC	CAIRGGPSGKTQYF
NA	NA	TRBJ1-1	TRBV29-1	TGCAGCGTTCGGACAGACCCGAACACTGAAGCTTTCTTT	CSVRTDPNTEAFF
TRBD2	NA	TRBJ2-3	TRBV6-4	TGTGCCAGCAGCCTACGGGGGGGCACAGATACGCAGTATTTT	CASSLRGGTDTQYF
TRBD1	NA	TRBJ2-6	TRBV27	TGTGCCAGCAGTTTATACAGGGGTTCTTCTGGGGCCAACGTCCTGACTTTC	CASSLYRGSSGANVLTF
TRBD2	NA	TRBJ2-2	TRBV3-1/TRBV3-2	TGTGCCAGCAGCCAAGATCTGCTAGCGGGGAGCGGGGAGCTGTTTTTT	CASSQDLLAGSGELFF
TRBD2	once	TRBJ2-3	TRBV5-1	TGCGCCAGCAGCAGGGGGACTAGCGGGGCCCCCGTCACAGATACGCAGTATTTT	CASSRGTSGAPVTDTQYF
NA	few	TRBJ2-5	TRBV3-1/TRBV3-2	TGTGCCAGCAGCCCCCGGACCCAAGGAGGTACCCAGTACTTC	CASSPRTQGGTQYF
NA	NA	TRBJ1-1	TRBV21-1	TGTGCCAGCAGCGTCAGGACACCGACCTCGAACACTGAAGCTTTCTTT	CASSVRTPTSNTEAFF
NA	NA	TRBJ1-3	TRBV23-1	TGCGCCAGCACCTGCACAGGGATTGGAAACACCATATATTTT	CASTCTGIGNTIYF
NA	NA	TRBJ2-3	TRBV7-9	TGTGCCAGCAGCTTAGATACCTTGGGACATTTGCGCCCAGATACGCAGTATTTT	CASSLDTLGHLRPDTQYF
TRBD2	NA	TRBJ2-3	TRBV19	TGTGCCAGTAGTCAGCGGGGGGGCCCTCTCCCAGATACGCAGTATTTT	CASSQRGGPLPDTQYF
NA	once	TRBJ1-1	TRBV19	TGTGCCAGTAACGCGGGAGCTCTCACTGAAGCTTTCTTT	CASNAGALTEAFF
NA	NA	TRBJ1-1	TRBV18	TGTGCCAGCTCACCCGGGACTCTAGGGGCGGCTTTCTTT	CASSPGTLGAAFF
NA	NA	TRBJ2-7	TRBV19	TGTGCCAGTAGTATCGCGGGCCGGCGGGCTCACTCCTACGAGCAGTACTTC	CASSIAGRRAHSYEQYF
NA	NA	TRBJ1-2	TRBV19	TGTGCCAGTAGACCAACCGGCGGCCGCTATGGCTACACCTTC	CASRPTGGRYGYTF
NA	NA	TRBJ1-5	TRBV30	TGTGCCTGGGCCCGACAGAGCAATCAGCCCCAGCATTTT	CAWARQSNQPQHF
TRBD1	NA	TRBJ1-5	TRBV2	TGTGCCAGCGCCGACGGTAGGGACAGCTTAAATCAGCCCCAGCATTTT	CASADGRDSLNQPQHF
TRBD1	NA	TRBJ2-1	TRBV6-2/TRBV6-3	TGTGCCAGCAGTACGGTCCGGGACAGGAATAATGAGCAGTTCTTC	CASSTVRDRNNEQFF
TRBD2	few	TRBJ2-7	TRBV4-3	TGCGCCAGCAGCCAAGAGTATTTGCGGGGGAGATACTACGAGCAGTACTTC	CASSQEYLRGRYYEQYF
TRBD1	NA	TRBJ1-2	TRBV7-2	TGTGCCAGCAGCTTGGACAGGGGAACCTATGGCTACACCTTC	CASSLDRGTYGYTF